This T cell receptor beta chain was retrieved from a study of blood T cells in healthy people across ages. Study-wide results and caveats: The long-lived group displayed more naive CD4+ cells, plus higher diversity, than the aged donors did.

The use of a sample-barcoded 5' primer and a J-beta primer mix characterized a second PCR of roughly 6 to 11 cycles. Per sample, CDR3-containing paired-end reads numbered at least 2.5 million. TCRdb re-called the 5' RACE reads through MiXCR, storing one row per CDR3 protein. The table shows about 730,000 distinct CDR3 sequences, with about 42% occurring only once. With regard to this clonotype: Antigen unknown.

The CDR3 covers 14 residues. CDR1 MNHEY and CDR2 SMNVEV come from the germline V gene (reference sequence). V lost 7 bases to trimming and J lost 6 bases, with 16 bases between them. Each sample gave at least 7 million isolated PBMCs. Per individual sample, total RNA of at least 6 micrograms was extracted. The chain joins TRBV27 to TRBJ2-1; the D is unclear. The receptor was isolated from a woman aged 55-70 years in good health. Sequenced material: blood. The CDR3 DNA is TGTGCCAGCACCTCGACGCCGACACCCAATGAGCAGTTCTTC. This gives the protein CASTSTPTPNEQFF.